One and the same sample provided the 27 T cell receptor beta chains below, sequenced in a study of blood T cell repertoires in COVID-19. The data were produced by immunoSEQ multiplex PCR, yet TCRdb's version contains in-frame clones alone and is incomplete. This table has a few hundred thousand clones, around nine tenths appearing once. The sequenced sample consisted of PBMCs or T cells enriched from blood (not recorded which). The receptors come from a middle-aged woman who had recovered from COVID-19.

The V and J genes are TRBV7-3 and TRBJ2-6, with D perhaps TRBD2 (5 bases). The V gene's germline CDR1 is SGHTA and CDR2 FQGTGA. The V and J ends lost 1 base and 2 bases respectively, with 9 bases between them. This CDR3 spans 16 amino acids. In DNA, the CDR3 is TGTGCCAGCAGCTTAAGCCCCGGGGCTGGGGCCAACGTCCTGACTTTC. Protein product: CASSLSPGAGANVLTF.

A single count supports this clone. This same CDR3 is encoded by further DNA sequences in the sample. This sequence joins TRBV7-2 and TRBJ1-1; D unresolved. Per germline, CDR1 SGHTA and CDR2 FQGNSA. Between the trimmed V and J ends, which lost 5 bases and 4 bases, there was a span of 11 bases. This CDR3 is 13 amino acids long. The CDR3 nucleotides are TGTGCCAGCAGCCTCCGGGGTGGCACTGAAGCTTTCTTT. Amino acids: CASSLRGGTEAFF.

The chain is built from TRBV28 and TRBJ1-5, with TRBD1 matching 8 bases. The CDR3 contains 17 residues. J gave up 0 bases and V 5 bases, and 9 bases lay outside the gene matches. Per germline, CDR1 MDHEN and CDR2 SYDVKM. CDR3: CASSGGTGVLSNQPQHF. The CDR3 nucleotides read TGTGCCAGCAGTGGAGGGACAGGAGTCCTTAGCAATCAGCCCCAGCATTTT.

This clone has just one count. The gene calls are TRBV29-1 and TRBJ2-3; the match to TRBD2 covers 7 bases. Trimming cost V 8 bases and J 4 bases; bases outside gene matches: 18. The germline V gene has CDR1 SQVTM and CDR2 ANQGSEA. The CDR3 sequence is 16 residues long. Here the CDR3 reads CSTPGTSDSNPDTQYF. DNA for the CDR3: TGCAGCACACCGGGAACTAGCGACTCTAACCCAGATACGCAGTATTTT.

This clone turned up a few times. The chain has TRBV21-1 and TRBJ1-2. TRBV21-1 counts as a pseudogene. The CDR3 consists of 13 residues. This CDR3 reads CANGRDRCYGYTF. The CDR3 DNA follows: TGTGCCAACGGGCGGGACCGATGCTATGGCTACACCTTC.

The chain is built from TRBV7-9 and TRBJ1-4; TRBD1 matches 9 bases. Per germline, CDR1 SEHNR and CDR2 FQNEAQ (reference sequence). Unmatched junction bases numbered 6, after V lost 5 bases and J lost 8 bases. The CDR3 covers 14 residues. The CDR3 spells CASSTRQGDEKLFF. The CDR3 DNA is TGTGCCAGCAGCACCCGACAGGGGGACGAAAAACTGTTTTTT.

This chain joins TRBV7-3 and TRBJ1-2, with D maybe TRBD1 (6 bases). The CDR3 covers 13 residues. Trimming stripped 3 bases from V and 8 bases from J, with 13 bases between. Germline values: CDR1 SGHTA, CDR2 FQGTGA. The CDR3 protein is CASSFRGAEGYTF. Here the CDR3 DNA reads TGTGCCAGCAGCTTTCGGGGGGCGGAGGGCTACACCTTC.

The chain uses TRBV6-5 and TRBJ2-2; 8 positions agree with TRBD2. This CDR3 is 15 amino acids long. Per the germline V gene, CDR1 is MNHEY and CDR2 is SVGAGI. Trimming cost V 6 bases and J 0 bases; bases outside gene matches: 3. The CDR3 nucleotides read TGTGCCAGCAGCTTGGGACTAGCGAACACCGGGGAGCTGTTTTTT. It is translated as CASSLGLANTGELFF.

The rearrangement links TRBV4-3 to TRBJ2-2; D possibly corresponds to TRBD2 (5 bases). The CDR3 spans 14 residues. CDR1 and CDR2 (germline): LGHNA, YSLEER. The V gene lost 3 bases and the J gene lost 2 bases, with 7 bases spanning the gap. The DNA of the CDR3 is TGCGCCAGCAGCCAGGGGAGAAACACCGGGGAGCTGTTTTTT. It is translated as CASSQGRNTGELFF.

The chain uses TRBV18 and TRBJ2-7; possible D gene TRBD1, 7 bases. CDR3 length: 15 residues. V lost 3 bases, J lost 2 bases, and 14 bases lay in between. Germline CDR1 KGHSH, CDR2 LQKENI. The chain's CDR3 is CASSPQGGMTYEQYF. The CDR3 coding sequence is TGTGCCAGCTCACCCCAGGGGGGAATGACCTACGAGCAGTACTTC.

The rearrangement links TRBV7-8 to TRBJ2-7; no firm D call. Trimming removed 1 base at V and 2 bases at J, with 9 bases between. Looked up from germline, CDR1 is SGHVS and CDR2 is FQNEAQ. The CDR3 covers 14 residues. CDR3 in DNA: TGTGCCAGCAGCTTAGAATGGCAGACCTACGAGCAGTACTTC. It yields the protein CASSLEWQTYEQYF.

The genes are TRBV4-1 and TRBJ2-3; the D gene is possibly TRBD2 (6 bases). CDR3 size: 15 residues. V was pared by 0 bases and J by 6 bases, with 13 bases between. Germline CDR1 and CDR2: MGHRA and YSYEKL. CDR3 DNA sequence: TGCGCCAGCAGCCAAGATTTTGCGGGACCGGATACGCAGTATTTT. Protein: CASSQDFAGPDTQYF.

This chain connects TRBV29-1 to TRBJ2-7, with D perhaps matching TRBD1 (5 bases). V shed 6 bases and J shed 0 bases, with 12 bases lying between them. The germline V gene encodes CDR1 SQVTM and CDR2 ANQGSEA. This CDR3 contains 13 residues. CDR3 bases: TGCAGCGTGGAGACAGACAACTCCTACGAGCAGTACTTC. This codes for CSVETDNSYEQYF.

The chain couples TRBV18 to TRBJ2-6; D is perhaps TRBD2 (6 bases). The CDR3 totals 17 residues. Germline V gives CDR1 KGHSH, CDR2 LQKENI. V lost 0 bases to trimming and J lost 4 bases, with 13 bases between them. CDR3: CASSPPGTVRGANVLTF. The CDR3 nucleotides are TGTGCCAGCTCACCACCGGGGACTGTACGCGGGGCCAACGTCCTGACTTTC.

As DNA, the CDR3 is TGCAGCGTTGAAGATCTAGGGGGACAGGCAGGAAACGAGCAGTACTTC. It is translated as CSVEDLGGQAGNEQYF. The chain couples TRBV29-1 to TRBJ2-7, with TRBD1 matching 8 bases. Trimming took 0 bases from V and 5 from J; bases not matched to a gene: 12. The germline V gene has CDR1 SQVTM and CDR2 ANQGSEA. This CDR3 spans 16 amino acids.

Here the CDR3 DNA reads TGTGCCAGAAGCTTGAGAAGGACTAGCGGGGAGAGCTCCTACAATGAGCAGTTCTTC. This gives the protein CARSLRRTSGESSYNEQFF. The rearrangement links TRBV5-3 to TRBJ2-1; 12 nucleotides match TRBD2. TRBV5-3 counts as an open reading frame of uncertain function. The CDR3 is 19 amino acids. V shed 1 base and J 0 bases; nucleotides not matched to a gene: 8.

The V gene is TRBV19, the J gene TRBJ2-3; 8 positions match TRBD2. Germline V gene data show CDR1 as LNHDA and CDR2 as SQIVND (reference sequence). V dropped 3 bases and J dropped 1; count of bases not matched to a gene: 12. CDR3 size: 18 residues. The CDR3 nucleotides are TGTGCCAGTAGTATCAGGACTAGCCCGGGGGGACGCACAGATACGCAGTATTTT. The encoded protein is CASSIRTSPGGRTDTQYF.

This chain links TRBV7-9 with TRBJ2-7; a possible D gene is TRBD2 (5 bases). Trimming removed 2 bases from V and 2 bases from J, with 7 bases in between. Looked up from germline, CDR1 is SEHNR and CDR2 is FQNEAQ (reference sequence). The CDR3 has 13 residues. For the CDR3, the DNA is TGTGCCAGCAGCTTATACGGGACCTACGAGCAGTACTTC. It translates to CASSLYGTYEQYF.

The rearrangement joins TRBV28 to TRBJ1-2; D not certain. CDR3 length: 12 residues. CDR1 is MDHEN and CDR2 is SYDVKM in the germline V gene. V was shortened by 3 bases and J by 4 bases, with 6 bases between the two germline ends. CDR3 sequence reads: CASSLTGYGYTF. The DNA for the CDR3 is TGTGCCAGCAGTTTGACGGGCTATGGCTACACCTTC.

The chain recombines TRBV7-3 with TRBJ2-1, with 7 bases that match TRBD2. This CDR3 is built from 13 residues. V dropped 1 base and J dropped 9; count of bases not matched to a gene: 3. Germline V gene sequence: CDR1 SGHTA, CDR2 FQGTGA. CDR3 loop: CASSLKRGTEQFF. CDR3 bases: TGTGCCAGCAGCTTAAAGCGGGGTACTGAGCAGTTCTTC.

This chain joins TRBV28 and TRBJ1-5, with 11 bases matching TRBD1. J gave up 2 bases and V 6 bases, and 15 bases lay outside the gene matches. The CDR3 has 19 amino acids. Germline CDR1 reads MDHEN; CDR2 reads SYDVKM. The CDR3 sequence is CASSLEDRGLRIGNQPQHF. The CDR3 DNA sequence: TGTGCCAGCAGCCTCGAGGACAGGGGGCTTAGGATAGGCAATCAGCCCCAGCATTTT.

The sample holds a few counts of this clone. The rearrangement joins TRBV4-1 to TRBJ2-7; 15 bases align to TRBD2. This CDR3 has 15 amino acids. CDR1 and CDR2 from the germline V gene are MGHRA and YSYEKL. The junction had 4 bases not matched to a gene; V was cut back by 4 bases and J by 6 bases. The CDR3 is CASSLGTSGRREQYF. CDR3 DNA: TGCGCCAGCAGCCTCGGGACTAGCGGGAGGCGCGAGCAGTACTTC.

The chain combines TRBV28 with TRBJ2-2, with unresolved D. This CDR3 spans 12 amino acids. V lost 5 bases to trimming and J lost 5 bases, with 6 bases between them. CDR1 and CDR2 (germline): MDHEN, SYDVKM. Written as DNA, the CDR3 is TGTGCCAGCAGTCTCCTAACCGGGGAGCTGTTTTTT. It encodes CASSLLTGELFF.

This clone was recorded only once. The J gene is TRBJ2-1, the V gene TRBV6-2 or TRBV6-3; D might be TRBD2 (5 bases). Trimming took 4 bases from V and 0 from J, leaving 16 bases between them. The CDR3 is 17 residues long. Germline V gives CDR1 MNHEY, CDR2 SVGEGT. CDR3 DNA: TGTGCCAGCAGTTGGGGTTCGGGGTTAAGCTCCTACAATGAGCAGTTCTTC. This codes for CASSWGSGLSSYNEQFF.

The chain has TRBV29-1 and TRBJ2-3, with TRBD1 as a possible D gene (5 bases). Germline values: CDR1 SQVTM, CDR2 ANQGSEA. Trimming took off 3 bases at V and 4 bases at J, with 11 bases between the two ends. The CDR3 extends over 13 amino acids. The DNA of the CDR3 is TGCAGCGTTGATCAGGGCCTCCCAGATACGCAGTATTTT. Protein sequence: CSVDQGLPDTQYF.

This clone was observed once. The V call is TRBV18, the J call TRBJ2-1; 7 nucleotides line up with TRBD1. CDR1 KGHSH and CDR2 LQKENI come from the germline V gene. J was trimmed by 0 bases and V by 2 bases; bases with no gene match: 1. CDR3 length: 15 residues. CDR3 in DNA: TGTGCCAGCTCACCAGGGACAGCCTCCTACAATGAGCAGTTCTTC. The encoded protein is CASSPGTASYNEQFF.

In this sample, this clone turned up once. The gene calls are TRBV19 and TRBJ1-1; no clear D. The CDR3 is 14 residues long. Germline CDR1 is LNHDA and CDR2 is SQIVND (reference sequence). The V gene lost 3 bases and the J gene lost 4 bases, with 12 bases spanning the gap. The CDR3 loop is CASSISGSSTEAFF. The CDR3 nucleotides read TGTGCCAGTAGTATTTCTGGTAGTAGCACTGAAGCTTTCTTT.